This T cell receptor beta chain was identified during a study of T cell responses to AZD1222 COVID-19 vaccine. The data were produced by immunoSEQ multiplex PCR, yet TCRdb's version contains in-frame clones alone and is incomplete. The repertoire has about 90,000 clones, 70% to 90% of them found once; the top ten carry about 6%. This CDR3 region has 14 residues. Germline assignment: CDR1 PRHDT and CDR2 FYEKMQ (reference sequence). J gave up 4 bases and V 6 bases, and 2 bases lay outside the gene matches. The sequencing used peripheral blood, collected on day 0 of AZD1222 vaccination. The TCR originated in an adult in good health. The rearrangement uses TRBV13 and TRBJ2-1, with 11 positions matching TRBD2. The CDR3 DNA reads as TGTGCCAGCAGTAGCGGGAGGGTATACAATGAGCAGTTCTTC. It is translated as CASSSGRVYNEQFF.